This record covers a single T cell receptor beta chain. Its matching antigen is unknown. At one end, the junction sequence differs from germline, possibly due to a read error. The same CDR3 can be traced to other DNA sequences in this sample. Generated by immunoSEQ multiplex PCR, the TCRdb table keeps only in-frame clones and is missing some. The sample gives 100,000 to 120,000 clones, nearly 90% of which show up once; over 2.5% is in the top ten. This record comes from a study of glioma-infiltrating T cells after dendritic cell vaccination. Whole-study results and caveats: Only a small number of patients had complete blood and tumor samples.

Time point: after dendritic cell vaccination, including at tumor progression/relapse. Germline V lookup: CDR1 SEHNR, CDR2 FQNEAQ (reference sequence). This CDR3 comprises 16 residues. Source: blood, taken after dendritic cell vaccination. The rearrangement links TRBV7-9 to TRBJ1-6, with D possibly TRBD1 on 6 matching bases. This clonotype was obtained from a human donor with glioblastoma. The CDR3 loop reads CASSFGQSSYNSPLHF. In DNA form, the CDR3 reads TGTGCCAGCAGCTTCGGACAGAGCTCCTATAATTCCCCCCTCCACTTT. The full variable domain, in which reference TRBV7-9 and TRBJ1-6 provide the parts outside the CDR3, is DTGVSQNPRHKITKRGQNVTFRCDPISEHNRLYWYRQTLGQGPEFLTYFQNEAQLEKSRLLSDRFSAERPKGSFSTLEIQRTEQGDSAMYLCASSFGQSSYNSPLHFGNGTRLTVT.